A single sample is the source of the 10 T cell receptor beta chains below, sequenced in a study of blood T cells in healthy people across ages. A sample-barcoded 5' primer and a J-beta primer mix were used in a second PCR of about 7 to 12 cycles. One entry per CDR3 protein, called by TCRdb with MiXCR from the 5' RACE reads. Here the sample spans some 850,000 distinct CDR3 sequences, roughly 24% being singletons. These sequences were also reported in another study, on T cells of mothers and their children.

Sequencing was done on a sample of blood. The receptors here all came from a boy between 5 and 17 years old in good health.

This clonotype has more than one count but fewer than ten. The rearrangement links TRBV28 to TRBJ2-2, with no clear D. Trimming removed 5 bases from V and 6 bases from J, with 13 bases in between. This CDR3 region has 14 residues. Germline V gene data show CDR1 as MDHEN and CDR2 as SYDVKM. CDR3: CASSLSPSAGELFF. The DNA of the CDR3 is TGTGCCAGCAGTCTCTCCCCTTCGGCCGGGGAGCTGTTTTTT.

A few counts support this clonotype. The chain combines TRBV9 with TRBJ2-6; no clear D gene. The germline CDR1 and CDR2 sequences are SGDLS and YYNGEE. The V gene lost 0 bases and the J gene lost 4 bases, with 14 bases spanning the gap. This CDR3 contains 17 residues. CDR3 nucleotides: TGTGCCAGCAGCGTAGATCCTTACGTGGCAGGGGCCAACGTCCTGACTTTC. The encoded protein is CASSVDPYVAGANVLTF.

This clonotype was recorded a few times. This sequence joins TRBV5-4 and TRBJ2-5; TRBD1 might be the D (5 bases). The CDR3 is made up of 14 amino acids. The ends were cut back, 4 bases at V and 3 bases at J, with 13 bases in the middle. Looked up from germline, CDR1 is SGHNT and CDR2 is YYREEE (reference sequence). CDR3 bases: TGTGCCAGCAGCCCCTCCTCCAGGGAAGAGACCCAGTACTTC. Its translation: CASSPSSREETQYF.

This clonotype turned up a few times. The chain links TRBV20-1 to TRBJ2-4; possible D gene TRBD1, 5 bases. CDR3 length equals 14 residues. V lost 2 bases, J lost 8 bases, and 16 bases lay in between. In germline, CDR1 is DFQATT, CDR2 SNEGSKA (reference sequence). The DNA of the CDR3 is TGCAGTGCTAGAAACGTGGACAACTGGGACATTCAGTACTTC. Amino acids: CSARNVDNWDIQYF.

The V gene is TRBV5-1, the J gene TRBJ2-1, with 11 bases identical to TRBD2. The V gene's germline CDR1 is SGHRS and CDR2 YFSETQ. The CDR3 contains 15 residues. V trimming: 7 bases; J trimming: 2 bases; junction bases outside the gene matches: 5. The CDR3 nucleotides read TGCGCCAGCGGCGCGGGACTAGCGGCCTACAATGAGCAGTTCTTC. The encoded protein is CASGAGLAAYNEQFF.

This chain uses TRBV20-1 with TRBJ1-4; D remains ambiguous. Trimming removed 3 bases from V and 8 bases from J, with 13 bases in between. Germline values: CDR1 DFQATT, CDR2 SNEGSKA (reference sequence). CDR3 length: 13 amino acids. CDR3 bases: TGCAGTGCTAGGGTAGGGTACGGCGAAAAACTGTTTTTT. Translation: CSARVGYGEKLFF.

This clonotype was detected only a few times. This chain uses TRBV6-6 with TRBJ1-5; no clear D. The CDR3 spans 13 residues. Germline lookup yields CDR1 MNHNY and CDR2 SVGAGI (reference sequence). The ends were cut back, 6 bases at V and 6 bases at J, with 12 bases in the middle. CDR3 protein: CASSLGMGQPQHF. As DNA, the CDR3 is TGTGCCAGCAGCTTGGGGATGGGTCAGCCCCAGCATTTT.

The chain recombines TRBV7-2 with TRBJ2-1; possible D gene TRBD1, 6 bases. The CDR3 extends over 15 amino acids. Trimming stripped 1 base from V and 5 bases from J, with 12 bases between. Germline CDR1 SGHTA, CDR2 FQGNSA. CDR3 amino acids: CASSLEGQKNNEQFF. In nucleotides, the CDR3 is TGTGCCAGCAGCTTAGAAGGACAGAAAAACAATGAGCAGTTCTTC.

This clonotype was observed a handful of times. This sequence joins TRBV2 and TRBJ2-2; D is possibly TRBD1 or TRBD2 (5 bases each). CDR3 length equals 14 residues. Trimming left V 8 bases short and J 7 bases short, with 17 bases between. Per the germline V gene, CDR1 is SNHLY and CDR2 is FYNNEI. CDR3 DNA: TGTGCCAGCCGGAGTGAGAGGGGTCACGGGGAGCTGTTTTTT. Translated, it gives CASRSERGHGELFF.

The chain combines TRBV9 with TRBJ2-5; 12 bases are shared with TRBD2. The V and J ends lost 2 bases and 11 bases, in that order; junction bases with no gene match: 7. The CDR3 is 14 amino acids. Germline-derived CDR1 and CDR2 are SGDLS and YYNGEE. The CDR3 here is CASSVRLAGEKQYF. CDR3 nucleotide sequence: TGTGCCAGCAGCGTCCGACTAGCGGGGGAAAAGCAGTACTTC.